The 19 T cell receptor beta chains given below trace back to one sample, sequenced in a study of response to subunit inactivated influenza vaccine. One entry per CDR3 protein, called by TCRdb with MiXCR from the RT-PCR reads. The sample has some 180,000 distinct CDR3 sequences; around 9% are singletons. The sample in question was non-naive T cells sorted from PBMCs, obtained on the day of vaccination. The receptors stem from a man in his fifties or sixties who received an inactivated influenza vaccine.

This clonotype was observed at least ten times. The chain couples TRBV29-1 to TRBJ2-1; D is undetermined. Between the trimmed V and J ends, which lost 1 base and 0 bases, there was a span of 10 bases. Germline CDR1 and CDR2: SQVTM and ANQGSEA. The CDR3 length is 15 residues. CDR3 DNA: TGCAGCGTTGAAGGTTGGAAAAGCTCCTACAATGAGCAGTTCTTC. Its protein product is CSVEGWKSSYNEQFF.

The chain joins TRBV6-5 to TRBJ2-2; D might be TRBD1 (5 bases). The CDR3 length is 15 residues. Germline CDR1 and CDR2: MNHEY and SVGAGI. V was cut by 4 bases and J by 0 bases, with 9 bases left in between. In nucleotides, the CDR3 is TGTGCCAGCAGTTTAGGGGTCGCGAACACCGGGGAGCTGTTTTTT. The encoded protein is CASSLGVANTGELFF.

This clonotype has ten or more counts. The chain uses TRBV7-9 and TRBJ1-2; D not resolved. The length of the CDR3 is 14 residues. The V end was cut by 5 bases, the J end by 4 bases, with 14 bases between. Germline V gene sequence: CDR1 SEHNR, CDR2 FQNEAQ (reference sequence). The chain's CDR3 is CASSPEPSGYGYTF. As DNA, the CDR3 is TGTGCCAGCAGCCCCGAGCCGTCCGGCTATGGCTACACCTTC. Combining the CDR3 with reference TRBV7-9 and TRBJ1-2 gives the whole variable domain DTGVSQNPRHKITKRGQNVTFRCDPISEHNRLYWYRQTLGQGPEFLTYFQNEAQLEKSRLLSDRFSAERPKGSFSTLEIQRTEQGDSAMYLCASSPEPSGYGYTFGSGTRLTVV.

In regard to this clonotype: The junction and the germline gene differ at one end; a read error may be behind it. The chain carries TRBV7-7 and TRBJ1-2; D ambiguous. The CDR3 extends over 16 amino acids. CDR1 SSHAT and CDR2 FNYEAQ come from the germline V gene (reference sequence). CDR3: CASSLDWPAWAGGYTF. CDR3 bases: TGTGCTAGCAGCTTAGACTGGCCGGCCTGGGCAGGCGGCTACACCTTC.

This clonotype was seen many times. In nucleotides, the CDR3 is TGTGCCAGCAGTTCGAGACATCGTAATAACGAGCAGTACTTC. This codes for CASSSRHRNNEQYF. The V call is TRBV6-2 or TRBV6-3, the J call TRBJ2-7; no clear D gene. The CDR3 length is 14 residues. Germline V CDR1 and CDR2: MNHEY, SVGEGT. The V end was cut by 4 bases, the J end by 5 bases, with 15 bases between.

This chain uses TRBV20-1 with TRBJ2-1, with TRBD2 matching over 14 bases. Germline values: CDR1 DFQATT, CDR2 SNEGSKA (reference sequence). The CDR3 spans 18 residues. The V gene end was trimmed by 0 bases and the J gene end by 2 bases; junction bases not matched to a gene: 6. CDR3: CSARDGLAGGTAYNEQFF. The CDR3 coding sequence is TGCAGTGCTAGAGACGGACTAGCGGGGGGCACAGCCTACAATGAGCAGTTCTTC.

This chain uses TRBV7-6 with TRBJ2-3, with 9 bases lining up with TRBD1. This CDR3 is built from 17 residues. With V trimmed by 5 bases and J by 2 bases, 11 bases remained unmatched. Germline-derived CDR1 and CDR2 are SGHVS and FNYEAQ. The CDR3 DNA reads TGTGCCAGCAGCGCCAATCCGGGACAGGGTATCACAGATACGCAGTATTTT. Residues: CASSANPGQGITDTQYF.

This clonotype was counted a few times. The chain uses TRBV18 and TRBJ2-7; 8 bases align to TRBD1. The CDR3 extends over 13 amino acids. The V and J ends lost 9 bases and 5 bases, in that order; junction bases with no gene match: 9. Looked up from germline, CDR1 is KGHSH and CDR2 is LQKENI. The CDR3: CASGQGAGNEQYF. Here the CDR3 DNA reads TGTGCCAGTGGTCAGGGGGCAGGTAACGAGCAGTACTTC.

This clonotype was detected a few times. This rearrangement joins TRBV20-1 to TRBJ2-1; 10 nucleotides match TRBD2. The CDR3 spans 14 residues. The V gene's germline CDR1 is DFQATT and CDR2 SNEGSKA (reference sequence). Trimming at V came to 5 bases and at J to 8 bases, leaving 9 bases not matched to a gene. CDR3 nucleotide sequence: TGCAGTGCTGGGAGGGCTAGCGGGAGCTATGAGCAGTTCTTC. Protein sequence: CSAGRASGSYEQFF.

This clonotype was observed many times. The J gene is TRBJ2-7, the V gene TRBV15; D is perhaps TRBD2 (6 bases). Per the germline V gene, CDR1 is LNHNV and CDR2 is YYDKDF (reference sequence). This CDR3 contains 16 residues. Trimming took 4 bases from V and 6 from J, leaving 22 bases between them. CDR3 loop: CATSTGVGLLVLEQYF. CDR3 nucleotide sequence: TGTGCCACCAGCACCGGGGTGGGACTCCTTGTCCTCGAGCAGTACTTC.

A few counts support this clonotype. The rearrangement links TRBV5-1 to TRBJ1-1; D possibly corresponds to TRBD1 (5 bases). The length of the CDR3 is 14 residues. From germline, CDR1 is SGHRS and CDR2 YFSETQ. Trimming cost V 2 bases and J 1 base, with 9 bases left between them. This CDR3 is CASSFDSANTEAFF. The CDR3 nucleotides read TGCGCCAGCAGCTTTGACAGTGCGAACACTGAAGCTTTCTTT.

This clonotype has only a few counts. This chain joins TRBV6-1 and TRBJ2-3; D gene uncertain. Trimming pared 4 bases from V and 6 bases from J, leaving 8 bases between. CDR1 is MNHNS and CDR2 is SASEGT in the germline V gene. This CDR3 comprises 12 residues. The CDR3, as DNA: TGTGCCAGCAGTGTACACTGGGATACGCAGTATTTT. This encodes CASSVHWDTQYF.

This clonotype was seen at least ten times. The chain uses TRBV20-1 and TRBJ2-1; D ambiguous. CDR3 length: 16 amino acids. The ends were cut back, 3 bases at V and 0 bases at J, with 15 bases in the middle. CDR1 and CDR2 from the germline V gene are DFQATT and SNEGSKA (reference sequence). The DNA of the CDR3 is TGCAGTGCTAGCGAGCTCACCCCGGCCTCCTACAATGAGCAGTTCTTC. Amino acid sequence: CSASELTPASYNEQFF.

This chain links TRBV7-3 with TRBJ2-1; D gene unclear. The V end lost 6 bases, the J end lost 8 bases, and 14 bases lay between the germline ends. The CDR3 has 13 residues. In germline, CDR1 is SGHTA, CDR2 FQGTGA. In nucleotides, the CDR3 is TGTGCCAGCAGTTTAGTCTATCTAGATGAGCAGTTCTTC. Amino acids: CASSLVYLDEQFF.

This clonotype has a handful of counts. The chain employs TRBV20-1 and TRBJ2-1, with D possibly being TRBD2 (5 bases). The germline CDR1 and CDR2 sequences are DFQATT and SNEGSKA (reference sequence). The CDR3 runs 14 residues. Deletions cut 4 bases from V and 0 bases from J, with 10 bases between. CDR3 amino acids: CSAKRFSSYNEQFF. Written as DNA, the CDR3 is TGCAGTGCTAAGCGGTTTAGCTCCTACAATGAGCAGTTCTTC.

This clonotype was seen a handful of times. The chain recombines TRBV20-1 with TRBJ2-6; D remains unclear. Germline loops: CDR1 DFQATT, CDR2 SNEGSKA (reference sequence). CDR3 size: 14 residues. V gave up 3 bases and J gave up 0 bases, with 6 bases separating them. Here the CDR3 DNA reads TGCAGTGCTAGTGGGTTCTCTGGGGCCAACGTCCTGACTTTC. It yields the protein CSASGFSGANVLTF.

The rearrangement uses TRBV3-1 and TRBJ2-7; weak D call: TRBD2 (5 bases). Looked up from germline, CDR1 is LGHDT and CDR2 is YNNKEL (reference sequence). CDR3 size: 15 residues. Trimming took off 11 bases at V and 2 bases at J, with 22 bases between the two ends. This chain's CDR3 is CACTKEASLTYEQYF. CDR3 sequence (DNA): TGTGCCTGCACCAAGGAGGCGTCTTTGACCTACGAGCAGTACTTC.

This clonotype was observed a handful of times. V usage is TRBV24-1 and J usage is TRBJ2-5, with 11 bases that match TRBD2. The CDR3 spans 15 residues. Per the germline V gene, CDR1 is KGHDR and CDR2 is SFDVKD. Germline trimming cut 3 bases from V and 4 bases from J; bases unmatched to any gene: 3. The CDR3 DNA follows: TGTGCCACCAGTGATCGGACTAGCGGGCCAGAGACCCAGTACTTC. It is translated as CATSDRTSGPETQYF.

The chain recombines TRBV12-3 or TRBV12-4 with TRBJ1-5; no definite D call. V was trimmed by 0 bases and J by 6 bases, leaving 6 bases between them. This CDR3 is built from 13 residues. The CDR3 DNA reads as TGTGCCAGCAGTTTAGCTTCCCTTCAGCCCCAGCATTTT. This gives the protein CASSLASLQPQHF.